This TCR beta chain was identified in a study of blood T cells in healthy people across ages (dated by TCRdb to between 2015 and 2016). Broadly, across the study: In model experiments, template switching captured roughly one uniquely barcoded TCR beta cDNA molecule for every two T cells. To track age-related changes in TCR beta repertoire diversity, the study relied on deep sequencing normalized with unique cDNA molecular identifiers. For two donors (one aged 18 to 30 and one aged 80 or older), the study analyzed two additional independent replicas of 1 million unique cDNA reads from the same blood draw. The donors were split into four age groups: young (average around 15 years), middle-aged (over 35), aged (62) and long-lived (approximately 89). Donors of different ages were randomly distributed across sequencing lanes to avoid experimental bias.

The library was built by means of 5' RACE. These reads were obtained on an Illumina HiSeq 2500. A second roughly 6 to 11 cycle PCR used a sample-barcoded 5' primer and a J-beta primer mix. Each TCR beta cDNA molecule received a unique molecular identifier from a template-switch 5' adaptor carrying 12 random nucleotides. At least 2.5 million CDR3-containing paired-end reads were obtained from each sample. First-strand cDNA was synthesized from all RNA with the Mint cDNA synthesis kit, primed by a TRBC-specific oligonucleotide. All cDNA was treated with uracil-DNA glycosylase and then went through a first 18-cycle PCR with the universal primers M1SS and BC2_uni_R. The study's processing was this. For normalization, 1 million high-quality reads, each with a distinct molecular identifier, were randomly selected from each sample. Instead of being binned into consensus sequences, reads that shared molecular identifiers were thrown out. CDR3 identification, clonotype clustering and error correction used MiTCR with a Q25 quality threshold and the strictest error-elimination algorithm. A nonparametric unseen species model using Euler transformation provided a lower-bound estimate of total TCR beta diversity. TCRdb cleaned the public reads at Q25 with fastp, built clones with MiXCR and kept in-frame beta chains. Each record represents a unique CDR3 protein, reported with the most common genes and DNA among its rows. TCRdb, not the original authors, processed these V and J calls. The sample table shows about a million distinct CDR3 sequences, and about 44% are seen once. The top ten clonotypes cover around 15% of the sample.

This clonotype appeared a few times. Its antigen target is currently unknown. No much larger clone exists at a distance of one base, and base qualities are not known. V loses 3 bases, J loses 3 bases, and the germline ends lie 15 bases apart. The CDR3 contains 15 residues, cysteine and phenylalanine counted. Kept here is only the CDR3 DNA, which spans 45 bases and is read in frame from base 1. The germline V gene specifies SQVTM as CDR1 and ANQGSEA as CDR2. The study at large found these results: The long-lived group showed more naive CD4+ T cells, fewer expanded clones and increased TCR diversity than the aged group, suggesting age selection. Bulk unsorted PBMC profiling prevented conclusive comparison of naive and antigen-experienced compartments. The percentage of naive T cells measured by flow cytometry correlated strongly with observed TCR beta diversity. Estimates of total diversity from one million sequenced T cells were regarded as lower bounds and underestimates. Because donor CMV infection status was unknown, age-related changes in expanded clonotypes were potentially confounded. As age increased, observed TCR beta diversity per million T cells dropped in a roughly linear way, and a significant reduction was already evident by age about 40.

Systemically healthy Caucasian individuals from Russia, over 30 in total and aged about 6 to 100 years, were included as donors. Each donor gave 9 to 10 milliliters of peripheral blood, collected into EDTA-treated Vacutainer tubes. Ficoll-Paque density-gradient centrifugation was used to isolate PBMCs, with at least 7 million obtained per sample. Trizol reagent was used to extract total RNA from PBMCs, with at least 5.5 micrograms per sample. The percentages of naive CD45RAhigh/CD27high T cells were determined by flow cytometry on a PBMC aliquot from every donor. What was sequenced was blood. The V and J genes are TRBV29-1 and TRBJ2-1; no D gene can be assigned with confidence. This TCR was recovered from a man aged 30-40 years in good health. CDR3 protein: CSVDQAGQDYNEQFF. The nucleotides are TGCAGCGTTGATCAGGCCGGCCAGGACTACAATGAGCAGTTCTTC.